This TCR beta chain was obtained from a study of blood T cell repertoires in COVID-19. Overall study: Samples taken during acute and convalescent COVID-19 were collected in the United States, Italy and Spain. Sample material is recorded as cDNA or gDNA derived from T cells, B-cell-depleted T cells, or PBMCs.

Original analysis: Scientists estimated how many nucleated cells there were by amplifying reference gene primers. Profiled with immunoSEQ multiplex PCR; TCRdb holds only in-frame clones, not every one. The DNA gave D and trimming, while V, J and clone size come from that table. The data hold around 300,000 clones, with around 86% observed a single time. The CDR3 length is 17 residues. Germline V gene data show CDR1 as LGHDT and CDR2 as YNNKEL (reference sequence). After removal of 4 bases from V and 3 bases from J, the junction contained 13 bases not matched to a gene. Sequencing was carried out using peripheral blood. The TCR comes from a man aged 50-60 years with active or convalescent COVID-19. This sequence joins TRBV3-1 (or the pseudogene TRBV3-2) and TRBJ2-7, with 9 bases identical to TRBD2. The CDR3 spells CASSPYQAGGPHYEQYF. CDR3 nucleotide sequence: TGTGCCAGCAGCCCGTACCAGGCGGGGGGGCCACACTACGAGCAGTACTTC.